This T cell receptor beta chain was sequenced during a study of shared clonotypes between healthy human individuals. Study conclusions and caveats: Researchers sampled only blood; tissue repertoires likely differ.

Generated by immunoSEQ multiplex PCR, the TCRdb table keeps only in-frame clones and is missing some. Of about 2 million clones listed, roughly 95% are singletons. Naive CD8 cells comprised CD45RO-negative, CCR7-positively selected cells, excluding terminally differentiated effector memory CD45RA+ cells. A remark on this clone: Its cognate antigen is unknown. Other DNA sequences in this specimen translate into the identical CDR3.

Input material: naive CD8+ T cells sorted from blood. The sequence derives from a man younger than 30 in good health.

The CDR3 loop reads CASSYFTGDEQFF. The CDR3 region has the DNA TGTGCCAGCAGTTACTTTACAGGGGATGAGCAGTTCTTC. This chain uses TRBV6-6 with TRBJ2-1; 7 bases are shared with TRBD1. J was trimmed by 8 bases and V by 1 base; bases with no gene match: 2. The CDR3 is 13 residues long. Germline V gene sequence: CDR1 MNHNY, CDR2 SVGAGI (reference sequence).